These 10 T cell receptor beta chains came from one sample sequenced in a study of lymphopenia after photon versus proton radiotherapy. Clones were sequenced by immunoSEQ multiplex PCR, and TCRdb holds only the in-frame ones, with some missing. The table includes 65,000 or so clones, about 90% detected once. The sequenced sample was peripheral blood, obtained from a patient treated with proton-based radiotherapy. The receptors were gathered from an older man with esophageal cancer.

This rearrangement joins TRBV6-5 to TRBJ2-7; TRBD1 matches 10 bases. CDR3 length: 16 residues. J was trimmed by 0 bases and V by 2 bases; bases with no gene match: 4. Germline V lookup: CDR1 MNHEY, CDR2 SVGAGI. The CDR3 DNA is TGTGCCAGCAGTTACCAAGGGACAGGGGTCTCCTACGAGCAGTACTTC. Translating gives CASSYQGTGVSYEQYF.

The chain couples TRBV6-4 to TRBJ2-2; tentatively, D is TRBD2 (5 bases). Germline loops: CDR1 MRHNA, CDR2 SNTAGT. This CDR3 contains 14 residues. V was shortened by 4 bases and J by 6 bases, with 12 bases between the two germline ends. The CDR3 DNA reads as TGTGCCAGCAGTGCGCTAGCTACCGCCGGGGAGCTGTTTTTT. Its protein product is CASSALATAGELFF.

The chain is built from TRBV5-1 and TRBJ2-2; D is unclear. The CDR3 is 13 residues long. CDR1 and CDR2 from the germline V gene are SGHRS and YFSETQ. Trimming cost V 2 bases and J 0 bases, with 2 bases left between them. The CDR3: CASSFPNTGELFF. The CDR3 DNA is TGCGCCAGCAGCTTCCCGAACACCGGGGAGCTGTTTTTT.

The chain recombines TRBV11-2 with TRBJ1-2, with D tentatively TRBD1 (5 bases). The CDR3 consists of 13 residues. Germline CDR1 is SGHAT and CDR2 is FQNNGV. The V end was cut by 5 bases, the J end by 5 bases, with 12 bases between. CDR3: CASSQGRGYGYTF. The CDR3 DNA reads TGTGCCAGCAGCCAGGGACGGGGGTATGGCTACACCTTC.

The genes are TRBV7-2 and TRBJ1-5, with D unclear. V dropped 2 bases and J dropped 0 bases, with 2 bases sitting between them. The CDR3 length is 13 residues. The V gene's germline CDR1 is SGHTA and CDR2 FQGNSA. The CDR3 sequence: CASSLSSNQPQHF. The CDR3 bases are TGTGCCAGCAGCTTAAGTAGCAATCAGCCCCAGCATTTT.

The chain has TRBV29-1 and TRBJ2-1; D is undetermined. The germline V gene encodes CDR1 SQVTM and CDR2 ANQGSEA. This CDR3 is built from 16 residues. Deletions cut 3 bases from V and 0 bases from J, with 15 bases between. CDR3 coding DNA: TGCAGCGTTGAGTTCGGCAGGTCGAGCTCCTACAATGAGCAGTTCTTC. Translated: CSVEFGRSSSYNEQFF.

The chain links TRBV7-9 to TRBJ1-1; unclear D gene. V shed 4 bases and J shed 11 bases, with 14 bases lying between them. The CDR3 sequence is 12 residues long. In germline, CDR1 is SEHNR, CDR2 FQNEAQ (reference sequence). This CDR3 is CASSSDNYAAFF. CDR3 DNA: TGTGCCAGCAGCTCAGACAACTATGCGGCTTTCTTT.

The chain couples TRBV30 to TRBJ1-2; D remains ambiguous. The CDR3 consists of 11 residues. The V end was cut by 1 base, the J end by 2 bases, with 2 bases between. Germline CDR1 GTSNPN, CDR2 SVGIG (reference sequence). CDR3 sequence: CAWSGNYGYTF. In DNA form, the CDR3 reads TGTGCCTGGAGTGGAAACTATGGCTACACCTTC.

This sequence joins TRBV6-4 and TRBJ2-1; 10 bases agree with TRBD2. The CDR3 is made up of 14 amino acids. J was trimmed by 8 bases and V by 4 bases; bases with no gene match: 5. From germline, CDR1 is MRHNA and CDR2 SNTAGT. CDR3 coding DNA: TGTGCCAGCAGTGTGTCTAGCGGGAGTGATGAGCAGTTCTTC. It specifies CASSVSSGSDEQFF.

This chain uses TRBV7-9 with TRBJ2-7; D gene uncertain. Trimming took off 4 bases at V and 6 bases at J, with 16 bases between the two ends. Per germline, CDR1 SEHNR and CDR2 FQNEAQ (reference sequence). This CDR3 spans 14 amino acids. As DNA, the CDR3 is TGTGCCAGCAGCTCCCTTAAAGGGCTGGCCGAGCAGTACTTC. Translating it yields CASSSLKGLAEQYF.